The T cell receptor beta chain described here comes from a study of tumor-infiltrating lymphocytes in localized non-small cell lung cancer. Using immunoSEQ multiplex PCR, the repertoire was profiled, and TCRdb retains in-frame clones only, with some absent. The sample holds 15,000 or so clones, about 42% seen once. Findings and caveats of the study: TCRbeta sequencing showed higher T cell infiltration in tumors than uninvolved lung. Tumor T-cell fraction was not associated with recurrence-free survival. Immunotypes IM1 and IM2 had similar TCR-derived T-cell fractions.

This clone has just one count. The antigen is undetermined. The germline gives CDR1 SGHRS, CDR2 YFSETQ. The CDR3 totals 14 residues. The germline V and J ends were trimmed by 4 bases and 0 bases, with 9 bases remaining between them. The sequence came from a human donor with non-small cell lung cancer. The rearrangement joins TRBV5-1 to TRBJ2-3; D not certain. The specimen sequenced was lung tumor tissue. In DNA form, the CDR3 reads TGCGCCAGCAGCCGGAGCGACAGCACAGATACGCAGTATTTT. Encoded protein: CASSRSDSTDTQYF.